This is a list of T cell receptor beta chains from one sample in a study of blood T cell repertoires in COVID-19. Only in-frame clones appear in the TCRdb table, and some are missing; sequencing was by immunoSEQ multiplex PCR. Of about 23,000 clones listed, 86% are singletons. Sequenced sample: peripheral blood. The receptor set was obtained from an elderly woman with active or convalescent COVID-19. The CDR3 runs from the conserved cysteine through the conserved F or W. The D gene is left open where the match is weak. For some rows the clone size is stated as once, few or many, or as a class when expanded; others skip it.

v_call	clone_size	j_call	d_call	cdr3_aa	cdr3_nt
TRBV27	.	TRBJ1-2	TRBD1	CASTSSLGQGYGYTF	TGTGCCAGCACCTCATCACTCGGACAGGGTTATGGCTACACCTTC
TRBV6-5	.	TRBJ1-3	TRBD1	CASRQDRHSGNTIYF	TGTGCCAGCAGACAGGACAGGCACTCTGGAAACACCATATATTTT
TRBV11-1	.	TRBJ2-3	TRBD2	CASSLVLAENTQYF	TGTGCCAGCAGCTTAGTTCTAGCGGAAAATACGCAGTATTTT
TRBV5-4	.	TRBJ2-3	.	CASSLQGDWTDTQYF	TGTGCCAGCAGCTTACAGGGAGATTGGACAGATACGCAGTATTTT
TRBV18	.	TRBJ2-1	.	CASSPRAGRNEQFF	TGTGCCAGCTCACCACGAGCCGGTAGAAATGAGCAGTTCTTC
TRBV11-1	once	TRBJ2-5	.	CASSLGAGQYF	TGTGCCAGCAGCTTAGGGGCGGGCCAGTACTTC
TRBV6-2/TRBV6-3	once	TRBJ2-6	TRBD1	CASSYQTIPGQGFSGANVLTF	TGTGCCAGCAGTTACCAAACCATACCGGGACAGGGGTTTTCTGGGGCCAACGTCCTGACTTTC
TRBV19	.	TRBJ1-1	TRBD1	CASSILGGHTEAFF	TGTGCCAGTAGTATACTAGGGGGCCACACTGAAGCTTTCTTT
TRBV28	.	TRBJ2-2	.	CASRDGWRVNTGELFF	TGTGCCAGCAGGGACGGTTGGAGGGTGAACACCGGGGAGCTGTTTTTT
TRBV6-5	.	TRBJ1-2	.	CASSSRRGFYGYTF	TGTGCCAGCAGTTCGCGTCGAGGTTTCTATGGCTACACCTTC
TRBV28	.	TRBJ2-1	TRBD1	CASSYPGQGAYNEQFF	TGTGCCAGCAGTTACCCCGGACAGGGGGCCTACAATGAGCAGTTCTTC
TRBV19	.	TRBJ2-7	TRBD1	CASSIAAGTDGAYEQYF	TGTGCCAGTAGTATAGCGGCTGGGACAGACGGAGCTTACGAGCAGTACTTC
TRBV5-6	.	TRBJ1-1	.	CASSLSPGMNTEAFF	TGTGCCAGCAGCTTGTCCCCAGGGATGAACACTGAAGCTTTCTTT
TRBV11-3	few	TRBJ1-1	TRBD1	CASSPGGTGGHTEAFF	TGTGCCAGCAGCCCAGGGGGGACAGGGGGACACACTGAAGCTTTCTTT
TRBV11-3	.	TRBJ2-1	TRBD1	CASSLGQGRDNEQFF	TGTGCCAGCAGCTTAGGACAGGGAAGGGACAATGAGCAGTTCTTC
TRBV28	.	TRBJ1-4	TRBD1	CASRSTGLFEKLFF	TGTGCCAGCAGGTCGACAGGGCTTTTTGAAAAACTGTTTTTT
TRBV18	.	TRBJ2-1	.	CASSAGQLGEQFF	TGTGCCAGCTCAGCCGGACAGCTAGGTGAGCAGTTCTTC
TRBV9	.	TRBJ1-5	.	CASSPAPSGGNQPQHF	TGTGCCAGCAGCCCCGCCCCGTCGGGGGGCAATCAGCCCCAGCATTTT
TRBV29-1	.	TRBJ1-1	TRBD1	CSVERYRRSGQGVVTEAFF	TGCAGCGTTGAAAGGTATCGAAGGTCCGGACAGGGGGTCGTCACTGAAGCTTTCTTT
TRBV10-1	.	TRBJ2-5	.	CASRQGGETQYF	TGCGCCAGCAGACAGGGGGGGGAGACCCAGTACTTC
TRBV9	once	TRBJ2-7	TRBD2	CASSGGGGGSYEQYF	TGTGCCAGCAGCGGAGGCGGCGGGGGGTCCTACGAGCAGTACTTC
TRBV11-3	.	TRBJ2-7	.	CASSLVAVYEQYF	TGTGCCAGCAGCTTAGTGGCGGTGTACGAGCAGTACTTC
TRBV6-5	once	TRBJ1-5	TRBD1	CASSMGQGMRQPQHF	TGTGCCAGCAGTATGGGACAGGGGATGAGGCAGCCCCAGCATTTT
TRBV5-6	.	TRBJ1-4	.	CASSLRANEKLFF	TGTGCCAGCAGCTTGCGGGCTAATGAAAAACTGTTTTTT
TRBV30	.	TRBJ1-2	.	CAGPLTAGYTF	TGTGCCGGACCTTTGACAGCCGGCTACACCTTC
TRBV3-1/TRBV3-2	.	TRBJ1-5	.	CASSQDLPGSGQPQHF	TGTGCCAGCAGCCAAGATCTTCCGGGATCGGGACAGCCCCAGCATTTT
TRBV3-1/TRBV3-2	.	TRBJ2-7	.	CASSQDGRGEQYF	TGTGCCAGCAGCCAAGATGGTAGGGGCGAGCAGTACTTC
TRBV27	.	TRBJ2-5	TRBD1	CASSQDRGRIETQYF	TGTGCCAGCAGCCAAGACAGGGGGCGGATTGAGACCCAGTACTTC
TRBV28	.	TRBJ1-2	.	CASSFIDSNYGYTF	TGTGCCAGCAGTTTTATAGACAGCAACTATGGCTACACCTTC
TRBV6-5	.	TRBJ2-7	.	CASRIHRDVYYEQYF	TGTGCCAGCAGGATCCACAGGGACGTTTACTACGAGCAGTACTTC
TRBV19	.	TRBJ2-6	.	CASISRGAWPGANVLTF	TGTGCCAGTATCTCTCGGGGTGCGTGGCCTGGGGCCAACGTCCTGACTTTC
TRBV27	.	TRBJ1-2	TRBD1	CASSLSISIGQGLYGYTF	TGTGCCAGCAGTTTATCGATTTCTATCGGACAGGGCCTCTATGGCTACACCTTC
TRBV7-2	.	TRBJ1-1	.	CASSLQGIVNTEAFF	TGTGCCAGCAGCTTACAGGGAATAGTGAACACTGAAGCTTTCTTT
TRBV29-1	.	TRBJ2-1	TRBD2	CSVEGLAGFNEQFF	TGCAGCGTTGAGGGACTAGCGGGATTCAATGAGCAGTTCTTC
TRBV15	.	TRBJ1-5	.	CATSRDLGQPQHF	TGTGCCACCAGCAGAGATCTAGGTCAGCCCCAGCATTTT
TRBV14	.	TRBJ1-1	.	CASSQTDGTPIGTEAFF	TGTGCCAGCAGTCAGACTGACGGGACACCAATCGGGACTGAAGCTTTCTTT
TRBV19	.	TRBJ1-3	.	CASRTQGVSGNTIYF	TGTGCCAGTAGAACACAGGGTGTCTCTGGAAACACCATATATTTT
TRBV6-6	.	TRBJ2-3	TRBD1	CASSLGQGTDTQYF	TGTGCCAGCAGTCTGGGACAGGGAACAGATACGCAGTATTTT
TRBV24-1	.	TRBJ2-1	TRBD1	CATSAGDRARDEQFF	TGTGCCACCAGTGCAGGGGACAGGGCTCGCGATGAGCAGTTCTTC
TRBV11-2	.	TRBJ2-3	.	CASSFQTDTQYF	TGTGCCAGCAGCTTTCAAACAGATACGCAGTATTTT
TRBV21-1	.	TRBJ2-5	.	CASIRRRGPSRETQYF	TGTGCCAGCATTCGCCGGAGGGGACCCTCTAGGGAGACCCAGTACTTC
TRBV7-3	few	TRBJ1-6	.	CASSLGQNSPLHF	TGTGCCAGCAGCCTAGGACAGAATTCACCCCTCCACTTT
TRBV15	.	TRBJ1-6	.	CATSEVDASSYNSPLHF	TGTGCCACCAGCGAGGTAGACGCCTCCTCCTATAATTCACCCCTCCACTTT
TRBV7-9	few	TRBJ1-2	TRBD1	CASSLDRGAYGYTF	TGTGCCAGCAGCTTAGACAGGGGAGCCTATGGCTACACCTTC
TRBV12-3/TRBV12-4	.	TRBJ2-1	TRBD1	CASSPTGINEQFF	TGTGCCAGCAGTCCGACAGGGATCAATGAGCAGTTCTTC
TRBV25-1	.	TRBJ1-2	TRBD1	CASRGTGEGGYTF	TGTGCCAGCAGAGGGACAGGGGAAGGTGGCTACACCTTC
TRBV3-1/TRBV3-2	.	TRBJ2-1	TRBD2	CASSQVERGGLFF	TGTGCCAGCAGCCAAGTCGAGCGGGGGGGCCTGTTCTTC
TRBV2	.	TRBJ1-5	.	CASSTRRENQPQHF	TGTGCCAGCAGTACCAGACGGGAAAATCAGCCCCAGCATTTT
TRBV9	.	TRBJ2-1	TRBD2	CASSFLGAGGSHNEQFF	TGTGCCAGCAGCTTCTTAGGAGCGGGAGGGTCCCACAATGAGCAGTTCTTC
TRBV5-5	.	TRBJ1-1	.	CASSTDTNTEAFF	TGTGCCAGCAGCACGGACACGAACACTGAAGCTTTCTTT
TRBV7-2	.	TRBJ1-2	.	CASSLLSGIGYTF	TGTGCCAGCAGCTTACTGTCGGGGATCGGCTACACCTTC
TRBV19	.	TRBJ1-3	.	CASSIGRHSGNTIYF	TGTGCCAGTAGTATTGGGCGCCACTCTGGAAACACCATATATTTT
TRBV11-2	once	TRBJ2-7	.	CASSLVGRGAKFYEQYF	TGTGCCAGCAGCTTAGTCGGTCGGGGGGCGAAATTCTACGAGCAGTACTTC
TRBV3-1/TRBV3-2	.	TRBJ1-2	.	CASSPGLQVSYGYTF	TGTGCCAGCAGCCCAGGATTGCAGGTTAGCTATGGCTACACCTTC